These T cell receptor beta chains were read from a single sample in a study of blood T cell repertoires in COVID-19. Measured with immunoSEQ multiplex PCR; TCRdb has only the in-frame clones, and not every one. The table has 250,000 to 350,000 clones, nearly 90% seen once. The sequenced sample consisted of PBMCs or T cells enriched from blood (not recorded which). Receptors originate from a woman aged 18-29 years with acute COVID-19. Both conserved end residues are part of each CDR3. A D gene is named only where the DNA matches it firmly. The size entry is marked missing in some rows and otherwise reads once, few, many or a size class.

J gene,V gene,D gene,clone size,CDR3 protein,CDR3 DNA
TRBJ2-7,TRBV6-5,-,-,CASSYGRKPYEQYF,TGTGCCAGCAGTTACGGGAGGAAGCCCTACGAGCAGTACTTC
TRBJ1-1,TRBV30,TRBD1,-,CAWSVQGVTEAFF,TGTGCCTGGAGTGTACAGGGGGTCACTGAAGCTTTCTTT
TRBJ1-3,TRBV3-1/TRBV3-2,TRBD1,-,CASSGSLGQGLSGNTIYF,TGTGCCAGCAGCGGGTCCCTTGGACAGGGCCTCTCTGGAAACACCATATATTTT
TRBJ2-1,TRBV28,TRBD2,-,CASSLNALAVYNEQFF,TGTGCCAGCAGTTTAAATGCACTAGCGGTGTACAATGAGCAGTTCTTC
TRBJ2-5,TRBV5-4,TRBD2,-,CASSPGGLGETQYF,TGTGCCAGCAGCCCGGGAGGGTTGGGGGAGACCCAGTACTTC
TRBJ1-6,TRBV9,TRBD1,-,CASSAGQALYNSPLHF,TGTGCCAGCAGCGCCGGACAGGCTCTCTATAATTCACCCCTCCACTTT
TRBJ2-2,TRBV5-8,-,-,CASSLGEVNTGELFF,TGTGCCAGCAGCTTGGGGGAGGTGAACACCGGGGAGCTGTTTTTT
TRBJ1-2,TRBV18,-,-,CASSPGNSGYGYTF,TGTGCCAGCTCACCGGGGAACAGCGGCTATGGCTACACCTTC
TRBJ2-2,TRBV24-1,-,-,CATMGGQSNTGELFF,TGTGCCACCATGGGGGGACAGTCCAACACCGGGGAGCTGTTTTTT
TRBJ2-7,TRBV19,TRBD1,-,CASTPGTGPTYEQYF,TGTGCCAGTACCCCCGGGACAGGTCCGACCTACGAGCAGTACTTC
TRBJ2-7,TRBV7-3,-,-,CASSPSAGPSYEQYF,TGTGCCAGCAGCCCCTCGGCGGGGCCCTCCTACGAGCAGTACTTC
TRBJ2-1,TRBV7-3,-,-,CASNQGGGYNEQFF,TGTGCCAGCAACCAGGGAGGCGGATACAATGAGCAGTTCTTC
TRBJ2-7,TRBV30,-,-,CAWSVLEGPSYEQYF,TGTGCCTGGAGTGTACTGGAGGGACCCAGCTACGAGCAGTACTTC
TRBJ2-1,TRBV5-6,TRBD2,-,CASQSGTSDDYNEQFF,TGTGCCAGCCAGTCAGGGACTAGCGATGACTACAATGAGCAGTTCTTC
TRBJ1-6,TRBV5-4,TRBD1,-,CASMGDRGESPLHF,TGTGCCAGCATGGGGGACAGGGGGGAATCACCCCTCCACTTT
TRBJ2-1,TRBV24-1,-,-,CATSAGPQGSYNEQFF,TGTGCCACCAGTGCTGGCCCCCAGGGCTCCTACAATGAGCAGTTCTTC
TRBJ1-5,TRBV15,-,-,CATSRVGGSGNQPQHF,TGTGCCACCAGCAGAGTCGGAGGCTCGGGCAATCAGCCCCAGCATTTT
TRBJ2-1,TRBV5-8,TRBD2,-,CASSPRLATDSYNEQFF,TGTGCCAGCAGCCCAAGACTAGCGACCGACTCCTACAATGAGCAGTTCTTC
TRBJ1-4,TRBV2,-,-,CASSEFGEKLFF,TGTGCCAGCAGTGAATTCGGGGAGAAACTGTTTTTT
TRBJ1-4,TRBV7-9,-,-,CASSPQGGYPEKLFF,TGTGCCAGCAGCCCACAGGGTGGCTATCCTGAAAAACTGTTTTTT
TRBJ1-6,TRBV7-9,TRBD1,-,CASSFLDPGTDNSPLHF,TGTGCCAGCAGCTTTCTTGACCCCGGGACAGATAATTCACCCCTCCACTTT
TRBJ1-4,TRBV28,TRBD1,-,CASSRGTGDNEKLFF,TGTGCCAGCAGCCGGGGGACAGGAGATAATGAAAAACTGTTTTTT
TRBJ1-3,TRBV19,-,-,CASSIAKGSGNTIYF,TGTGCCAGTAGTATAGCAAAGGGGTCTGGAAACACCATATATTTT
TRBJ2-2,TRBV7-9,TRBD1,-,CASSLPGGDTGELFF,TGTGCCAGCAGCTTGCCAGGGGGAGACACCGGGGAGCTGTTTTTT
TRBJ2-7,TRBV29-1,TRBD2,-,CSVVRAGGPYEQYF,TGCAGCGTTGTAAGAGCGGGAGGACCCTACGAGCAGTACTTC
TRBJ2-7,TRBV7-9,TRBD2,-,CASSPSPLGAGDHYEQYF,TGTGCCAGCAGCCCTAGCCCTTTGGGAGCGGGAGATCACTACGAGCAGTACTTC
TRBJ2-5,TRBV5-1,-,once,CASSSPGGVQETQYF,TGCGCCAGCAGCTCCCCGGGCGGGGTTCAAGAGACCCAGTACTTC
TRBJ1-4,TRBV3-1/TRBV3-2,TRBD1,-,CASSPSPGGNEKLFF,TGTGCCAGCAGCCCGAGTCCAGGGGGGAATGAAAAACTGTTTTTT
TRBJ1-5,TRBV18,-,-,CASSDLGDQPQHF,TGTGCCAGCTCGGACCTGGGAGATCAGCCCCAGCATTTT
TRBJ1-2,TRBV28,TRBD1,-,CASSLINRGGSYGYTF,TGTGCCAGCAGTTTAATCAACAGGGGGGGGAGCTATGGCTACACCTTC
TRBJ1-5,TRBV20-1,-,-,CSASLTGSQPQHF,TGCAGTGCTAGTCTCACAGGGAGCCAGCCCCAGCATTTT
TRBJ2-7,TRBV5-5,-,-,CASSLGQLISYEQYF,TGTGCCAGCAGCTTGGGACAGCTTATCTCCTACGAGCAGTACTTC
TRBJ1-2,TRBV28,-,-,CASSPADRSNYGYTF,TGTGCCAGCAGTCCCGCCGACAGGTCAAACTATGGCTACACCTTC
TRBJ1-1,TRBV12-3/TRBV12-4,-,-,CASSLAGPTEAFF,TGTGCCAGCAGTTTGGCGGGCCCCACTGAAGCTTTCTTT
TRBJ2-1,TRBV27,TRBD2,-,CASSPGAGGMYNEQFF,TGTGCCAGCAGTCCCGGAGCGGGAGGAATGTACAATGAGCAGTTCTTC
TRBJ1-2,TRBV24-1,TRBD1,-,CATSDSRRDSAYYGYTF,TGTGCCACCAGTGACTCTCGCCGGGACAGCGCCTACTATGGCTACACCTTC
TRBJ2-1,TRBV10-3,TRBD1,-,CAISEGQGVYNEQFF,TGTGCCATCAGTGAGGGACAGGGGGTCTACAATGAGCAGTTCTTC